This paragraph covers one T cell receptor beta chain sequence. The data derive from a study of blood T cell repertoires in COVID-19. Study in general: The origin of the acute and convalescent COVID-19 samples was the United States, Italy and Spain. Nucleic acid was either cDNA or gDNA, and it came from T cells, B-cell-depleted T cells, or PBMCs.

Original analysis: Quantification of nucleated cells was approximated via reference gene primer amplification. Profiling relied on immunoSEQ multiplex PCR, and the TCRdb table lists in-frame clones only, not all of them. That table supplies the V and J calls and clone size; D and trimming were determined from the DNA. The sample has more than 95,000 clones, approximately 84% seen once. Germline V gene data show CDR1 as MNHEY and CDR2 as SVGEGT. This CDR3 has 14 amino acids. V dropped 2 bases and J dropped 3 bases, with 10 bases sitting between them. What was sequenced was peripheral blood. This receptor was taken from a man between 65 and 85 years old with active or convalescent COVID-19. This rearrangement joins TRBV6-2 or TRBV6-3 to TRBJ1-1, with D unclear. The CDR3 DNA follows: TGTGCCAGCAGTTACAGTGGGCAGTACACTGAAGCTTTCTTT. This encodes CASSYSGQYTEAFF.